This T cell receptor beta chain is drawn from a study of blood T cell repertoires in COVID-19. The V gene's germline CDR1 is SGDLS and CDR2 YYNGEE. V was clipped by 3 bases and J by 0 bases; unmatched bases: 5. This CDR3 region has 16 residues. TCRdb's table, derived via immunoSEQ multiplex PCR, lists solely in-frame clones and lacks some. The table has more than 70,000 clones, 60% to 85% seen once. The rearrangement uses TRBV9 and TRBJ2-5; 10 bases are shared with TRBD2. The TCR originated in a human donor in a cohort sampled during active COVID-19. The sample comprised peripheral blood. This CDR3 reads CASSASGGVNQETQYF. The CDR3 DNA reads as TGTGCCAGCAGCGCCAGCGGGGGGGTTAACCAAGAGACCCAGTACTTC.